The rows below give T cell receptor beta chains drawn from one sample of a study of CD8 T cells in ankylosing spondylitis. One entry per CDR3 protein, called by TCRdb with MiXCR from the 5' RACE reads. Counted here are a few hundred thousand distinct CDR3 sequences, under 14% occurring once; the ten biggest clones make up 9.1%. The sample taken for sequencing was blood, either unsorted or a sorted T cell fraction (not recorded which). The receptors derive from a female donor with ankylosing spondylitis or in good health (not recorded which). The CDR3 runs from the conserved cysteine through the conserved F or W. The order of the fields is V gene, clone size, D gene, J gene, CDR3 protein, CDR3 DNA. D genes are given only for firm matches. Clone size is stated in some rows and not others, as once, few, many or a class when expanded.

TRBV12-3/TRBV12-4,many,.,TRBJ1-5,CASSKAEDQPQHF,TGTGCCAGCAGCAAAGCGGAGGATCAGCCCCAGCATTTT
TRBV7-2,.,.,TRBJ2-7,CASSRPGYSYEQYF,TGTGCCAGCAGCCGTCCAGGGTACTCCTACGAGCAGTACTTC
TRBV20-1,many,.,TRBJ1-2,CSAQVQLDYGYTF,TGCAGTGCTCAGGTGCAACTCGACTATGGCTACACCTTC
TRBV20-1,few,TRBD2,TRBJ2-1,CSARPLAGALNEQFF,TGCAGTGCTAGGCCACTAGCGGGGGCCCTTAATGAGCAGTTCTTC
TRBV7-9,.,TRBD1,TRBJ2-1,CASSHKGQGAYNEQFF,TGTGCCAGCAGTCACAAAGGACAGGGAGCCTACAATGAGCAGTTCTTC
TRBV7-2,many,.,TRBJ1-3,CASNPPGLSGNTIYF,TGTGCCAGCAACCCTCCGGGCCTCTCTGGAAACACCATATATTTT
TRBV6-2/TRBV6-3,many,TRBD2,TRBJ2-5,CASSPLAGVQETQYF,TGTGCCAGCAGCCCACTAGCGGGGGTCCAAGAGACCCAGTACTTC
TRBV12-3/TRBV12-4,many,TRBD1,TRBJ2-7,CASSQGAYEQYF,TGTGCCAGCAGTCAGGGGGCCTACGAGCAGTACTTC
TRBV10-3,many,TRBD1,TRBJ2-7,CAISEGQGATYEQYF,TGTGCCATCAGTGAAGGGCAGGGGGCGACTTACGAGCAGTACTTC
TRBV7-6,few,.,TRBJ2-7,CASSPRPSGEQYF,TGTGCCAGCAGCCCTAGACCCTCCGGGGAGCAGTACTTC
TRBV20-1,many,TRBD2,TRBJ2-3,CSASWTSGSRGDTQYF,TGCAGTGCTAGTTGGACTAGCGGTTCAAGGGGAGATACGCAGTATTTT
TRBV11-2,many,.,TRBJ2-3,CASSFRRGTDTQYF,TGTGCCAGCAGCTTCCGACGCGGAACAGATACGCAGTATTTT
TRBV20-1,once,.,TRBJ2-7,CSARGFGGRQSF,TGCAGTGCTAGAGGATTCGGGGGAAGGCAGTCCTTC
TRBV5-1,many,TRBD1,TRBJ2-1,CASSLRQGAGSYNEQFF,TGCGCCAGCAGCTTGAGACAGGGGGCAGGGTCCTACAATGAGCAGTTCTTC
TRBV5-1,many,.,TRBJ2-1,CASSLLGGGAGTTNEQFF,TGCGCCAGCAGCTTGCTTGGAGGGGGCGCTGGGACTACCAATGAGCAGTTCTTC
TRBV5-1,many,.,TRBJ1-1,CASSTDSNTEAFF,TGCGCCAGCAGCACGGACAGCAACACTGAAGCTTTCTTT
TRBV5-1,many,.,TRBJ2-7,CASSLDGGNSYEQYF,TGCGCCAGCAGCCTGGACGGCGGGAACTCCTACGAGCAGTACTTC
TRBV5-1,many,TRBD2,TRBJ2-3,CASTDGGSPDTQYF,TGCGCCAGCACCGACGGGGGGTCCCCAGATACGCAGTATTTT
TRBV20-1,many,.,TRBJ2-1,CSARRSRYNEQFF,TGCAGTGCTAGAAGATCTCGCTACAATGAGCAGTTCTTC
TRBV20-1,many,.,TRBJ2-7,CSARDGKDVLYEQYF,TGCAGTGCTAGAGATGGGAAGGACGTTCTCTACGAGCAGTACTTC
TRBV6-1,few,TRBD1,TRBJ2-5,CASSWDRQTQYF,TGTGCCAGCAGCTGGGACAGGCAGACCCAGTACTTC
TRBV18,many,TRBD1,TRBJ2-1,CASSLLGTGISSYNEQFF,TGTGCCAGCTCACTCCTCGGGACAGGTATAAGCTCCTACAATGAGCAGTTCTTC